The subject of this entry is one TCR beta chain. Its antigen is still unknown. This entry comes from a study of OX40 agonist ivuxolimab in advanced cancers. Study details: Dose-escalation patients were diagnosed with hepatocellular carcinoma, melanoma, renal cell cancer or head and neck cancer. Study-wide points: Also showing low normalized T-cell clonal expansion were some of the nonresponders.

The germline V gene encodes CDR1 SGHTS and CDR2 YDEGEE. The CDR3 totals 12 residues. V was trimmed by 5 bases and J by 6 bases, leaving 11 bases between them. With autoimmune disease history or systemic immunosuppression, patients were excluded. Here immunoSEQ multiplex PCR was the method, and the copy in TCRdb shows in-frame clones only, minus some. The table records 10,000 to 15,000 clones, roughly three quarters of them present only once. The chain is built from TRBV5-8 and TRBJ1-2, with D unclear. Sequenced here: CD4+ or CD8+ T cells sorted from blood, sampled in a trial of the OX40 agonist ivuxolimab. The clonotype was recovered from an adult with an advanced solid tumor such as melanoma, head and neck, liver or kidney cancer. DNA for the CDR3: TGTGCCAGCAGGCGACCCGGGGATGGCTACACCTTC. Protein sequence: CASRRPGDGYTF. Using reference TRBV5-8 and TRBJ1-2 for the parts outside the CDR3, the full variable domain is EAGVTQSPTHLIKTRGQQATLRCSPISGHTSVYWYQQALGLGLQFLLWYDEGEERNRGNFPPRFSGRQFPNYSSELNVNALELEDSALYLCASRRPGDGYTFGSGTRLTVV.